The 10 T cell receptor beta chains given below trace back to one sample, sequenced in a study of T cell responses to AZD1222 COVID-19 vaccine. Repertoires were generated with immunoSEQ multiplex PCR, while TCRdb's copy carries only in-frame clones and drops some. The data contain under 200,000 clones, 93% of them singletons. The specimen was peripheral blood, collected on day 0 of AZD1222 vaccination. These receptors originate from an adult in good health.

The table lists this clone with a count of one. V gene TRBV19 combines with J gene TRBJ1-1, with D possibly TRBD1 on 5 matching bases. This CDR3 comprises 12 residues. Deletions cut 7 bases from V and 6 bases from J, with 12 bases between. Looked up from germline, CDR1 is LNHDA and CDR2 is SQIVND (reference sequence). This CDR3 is CASMGPSPEAFF. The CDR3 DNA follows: TGTGCCAGTATGGGACCTTCTCCTGAAGCTTTCTTT.

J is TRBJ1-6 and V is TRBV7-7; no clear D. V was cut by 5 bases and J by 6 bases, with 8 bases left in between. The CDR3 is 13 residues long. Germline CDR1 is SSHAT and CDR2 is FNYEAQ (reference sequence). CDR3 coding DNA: TGTGCCAGCAGCCTAGGCGGTAATTCACCCCTCCACTTT. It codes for CASSLGGNSPLHF.

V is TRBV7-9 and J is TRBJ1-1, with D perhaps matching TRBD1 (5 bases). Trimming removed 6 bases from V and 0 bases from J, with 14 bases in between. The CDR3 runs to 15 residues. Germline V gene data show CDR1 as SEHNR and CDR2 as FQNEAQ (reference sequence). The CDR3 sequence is CASSQGLLMNTEAFF. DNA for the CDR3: TGTGCCAGCAGTCAGGGCCTCCTCATGAACACTGAAGCTTTCTTT.

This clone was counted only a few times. The chain's CDR3 is CASSLYGSIRNEQFF. The DNA for the CDR3 is TGTGCCAGCAGCTTATACGGGAGTATTCGCAATGAGCAGTTCTTC. This chain links TRBV7-2 with TRBJ2-1, with D maybe TRBD2 (6 bases). In germline, CDR1 is SGHTA, CDR2 FQGNSA. V was clipped by 2 bases and J by 6 bases, with 14 bases between them. The CDR3 consists of 15 residues.

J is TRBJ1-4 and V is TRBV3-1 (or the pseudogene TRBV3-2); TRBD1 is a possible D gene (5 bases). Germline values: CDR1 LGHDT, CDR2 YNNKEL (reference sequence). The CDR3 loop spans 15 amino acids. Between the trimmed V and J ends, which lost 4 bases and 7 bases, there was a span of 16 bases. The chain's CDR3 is CASSLPGTRGEKLFF. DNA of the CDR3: TGTGCCAGCAGCCTTCCGGGCACAAGGGGTGAAAAACTGTTTTTT.

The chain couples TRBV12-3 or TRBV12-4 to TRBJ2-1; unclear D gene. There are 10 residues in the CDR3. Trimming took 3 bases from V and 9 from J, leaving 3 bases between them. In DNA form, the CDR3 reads TGTGCCAGCAGTTTGGGTGAGCAGTTCTTC. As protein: CASSLGEQFF.

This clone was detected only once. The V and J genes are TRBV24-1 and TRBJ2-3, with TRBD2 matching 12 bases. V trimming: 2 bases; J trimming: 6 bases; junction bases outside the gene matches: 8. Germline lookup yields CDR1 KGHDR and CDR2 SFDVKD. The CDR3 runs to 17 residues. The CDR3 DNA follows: TGTGCCACCAGTGATTCAGGACTAGCGGGGCACCCCGATACGCAGTATTTT. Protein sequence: CATSDSGLAGHPDTQYF.

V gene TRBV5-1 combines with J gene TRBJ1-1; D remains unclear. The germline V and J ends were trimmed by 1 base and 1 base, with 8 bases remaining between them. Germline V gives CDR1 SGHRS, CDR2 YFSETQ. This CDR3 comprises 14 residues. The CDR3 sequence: CASSLTHTNTEAFF. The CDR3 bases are TGCGCCAGCAGCTTGACCCATACGAACACTGAAGCTTTCTTT.

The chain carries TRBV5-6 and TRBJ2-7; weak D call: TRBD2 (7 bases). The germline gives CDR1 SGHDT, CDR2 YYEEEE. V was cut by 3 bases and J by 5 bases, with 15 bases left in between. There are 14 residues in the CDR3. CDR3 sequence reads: CASSWGGGSDEQYF. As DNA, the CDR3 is TGTGCCAGCAGCTGGGGCGGGGGCAGCGACGAGCAGTACTTC.

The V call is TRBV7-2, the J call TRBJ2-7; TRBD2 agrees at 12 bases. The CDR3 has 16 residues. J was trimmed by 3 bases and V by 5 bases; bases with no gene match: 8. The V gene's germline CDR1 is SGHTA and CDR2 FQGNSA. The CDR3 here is CASSSQPGLAGYEQYF. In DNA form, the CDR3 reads TGTGCCAGCAGCAGTCAACCGGGACTAGCGGGCTACGAGCAGTACTTC.